The 27 T cell receptor beta chains presented below share a single source sample, sequenced in a study of PD-1 blockade in classical Hodgkin lymphoma. The assay was immunoSEQ multiplex PCR, and TCRdb's table has in-frame clones only and misses some. Here the sample spans 10,000 to 15,000 clones, around 80% being singletons. The patients all showed relapse after autologous stem cell transplantation, while their brentuximab vedotin exposure varied. Magnetic negative selection isolated CD8+ T cells from thawed PBMCs. The sequenced sample was CD8+ T cells from blood, obtained at baseline. Receptors were obtained from a human donor with classical Hodgkin lymphoma.

CDR3 sequence: CASSLGRGIGANTEAFF. CDR3 nucleotides: TGTGCCAGCAGCCTCGGACGGGGAATCGGGGCGAACACTGAAGCTTTCTTT. J is TRBJ1-1 and V is TRBV9, with D possibly matching TRBD1 (5 bases). The CDR3 has 17 residues. The V gene lost 4 bases and the J gene lost 1 base, with 20 bases spanning the gap. CDR1 and CDR2 (germline): SGDLS, YYNGEE.

The rearrangement uses TRBV7-8 and TRBJ1-2, with D hard to call. The CDR3 sequence is 13 residues long. Trimming removed 0 bases from V and 2 bases from J, with 4 bases in between. Germline V gene lookup returns CDR1 SGHVS and CDR2 FQNEAQ. CDR3 in amino acids: CASSLAENYGYTF. The CDR3 DNA sequence: TGTGCCAGCAGCTTAGCGGAAAACTATGGCTACACCTTC.

CDR3 DNA sequence: TGCGCCAGCACGTCAGGGGGCCGGCAGCCCCAGCATTTT. Its protein product is CASTSGGRQPQHF. This sequence joins TRBV23-1 and TRBJ1-5; 8 bases align to TRBD1. TRBV23-1 is assigned to the ORF class and has an uncertain function. The CDR3 covers 13 residues. Losses at the gene ends were 7 bases for V and 7 bases for J; bases not matched to a gene: 6.

The CDR3 spells CASSWGMNTGELFF. The DNA for the CDR3 is TGTGCCAGCAGTTGGGGGATGAACACCGGGGAGCTGTTTTTT. The rearrangement links TRBV27 to TRBJ2-2, with D possibly being TRBD1 or TRBD2 (5 bases each). V dropped 4 bases and J dropped 1 base, with 7 bases sitting between them. From germline, CDR1 is MNHEY and CDR2 SMNVEV (reference sequence). The CDR3 contains 14 residues.

This clone was recorded a few times. V usage is TRBV27 and J usage is TRBJ1-2; TRBD1 is a possible D gene (6 bases). The ends were cut back, 0 bases at V and 5 bases at J, with 7 bases in the middle. CDR1 and CDR2 from the germline V gene are MNHEY and SMNVEV (reference sequence). CDR3 length: 13 amino acids. CDR3 region: CASSLSTGYGYTF. The CDR3 DNA reads TGTGCCAGCAGTTTATCGACAGGATATGGCTACACCTTC.

This clone has just one count. V usage is TRBV9 and J usage is TRBJ2-7; tentatively, D is TRBD1 or TRBD2 (5 bases each). The CDR3 contains 14 residues. The ends were cut back, 4 bases at V and 4 bases at J, with 15 bases in the middle. Germline lookup yields CDR1 SGDLS and CDR2 YYNGEE. This CDR3 is CASSPGARGYEQYF. As DNA, the CDR3 is TGTGCCAGCAGCCCCGGGGCTAGAGGGTACGAGCAGTACTTC.

The chain carries TRBV7-2 and TRBJ1-1; unclear D gene. Germline CDR1 is SGHTA and CDR2 is FQGNSA. The CDR3 is made up of 13 amino acids. V lost 2 bases and J 3 bases, leaving 7 bases between the germline ends. The CDR3 spells CASSLIVYTEAFF. In DNA, the CDR3 is TGTGCCAGCAGCTTAATAGTTTACACTGAAGCTTTCTTT.

The chain couples TRBV12-5 to TRBJ2-7; the match to TRBD1 covers 7 bases. The CDR3 consists of 15 residues. The ends lost 5 bases at V and 4 bases at J; junction bases unmatched: 11. The V gene's germline CDR1 is LGHNT and CDR2 FRNRAP. The CDR3 DNA is TGTGCTAGTGGTACAGGGGAAGGGGGCCCTTACGAGCAGTACTTC. This gives the protein CASGTGEGGPYEQYF.

The chain joins TRBV4-3 to TRBJ2-7; 9 positions match TRBD2. Germline assignment: CDR1 LGHNA and CDR2 YSLEER. The V and J ends lost 5 bases and 2 bases, in that order; junction bases with no gene match: 19. The CDR3 length is 19 residues. CDR3 amino acids: CASSSGLVSAGGWAYEQYF. The CDR3 DNA sequence: TGCGCCAGCAGCAGCGGATTGGTTAGCGCGGGGGGGTGGGCCTACGAGCAGTACTTC.

The CDR3 region has the DNA TGTGCCAGCAGCTTTGGGGGGACTGAGCAGTTCTTC. It codes for CASSFGGTEQFF. The genes are TRBV7-9 and TRBJ2-1; tentative D call: TRBD2 (6 bases). V was pared by 3 bases and J by 9 bases, with 9 bases between. CDR3 length: 12 residues. Germline lookup yields CDR1 SEHNR and CDR2 FQNEAQ (reference sequence).

CDR3 DNA: TGTGCCAGCAGGCCTATGGTGGGGGCCTATGGCTACACCTTC. Translating gives CASRPMVGAYGYTF. The chain carries TRBV6-6 and TRBJ1-2; a weak D match, TRBD1 (6 bases). V gave up 6 bases and J gave up 4 bases, with 15 bases separating them. CDR1 and CDR2 (germline): MNHNY, SVGAGI (reference sequence). The CDR3 has 14 residues.

This chain connects TRBV9 to TRBJ1-2; weak D call: TRBD1 (5 bases). Trimming removed 0 bases from V and 4 bases from J, with 13 bases in between. Germline V gene data show CDR1 as SGDLS and CDR2 as YYNGEE. The CDR3 contains 15 residues. The CDR3 nucleotides read TGTGCCAGCAGCGTAGCGGAAGGGGCTGGCTATGGCTACACCTTC. Translation gives CASSVAEGAGYGYTF.

The chain is built from TRBV5-1 and TRBJ2-1; 11 positions agree with TRBD2. Germline values: CDR1 SGHRS, CDR2 YFSETQ. Losses at the gene ends were 0 bases for V and 0 bases for J; bases not matched to a gene: 2. The CDR3 is 17 residues long. CDR3 DNA: TGCGCCAGCAGCTTGGGCACTAGCGGGAGCTCCTACAATGAGCAGTTCTTC. The encoded protein is CASSLGTSGSSYNEQFF.

The chain combines TRBV4-3 with TRBJ2-7; 8 bases align to TRBD1. The CDR3 spans 20 residues. The J segment lost 3 bases and the V segment lost 0 bases, leaving 19 bases of the junction unmatched. Germline lookup yields CDR1 LGHNA and CDR2 YSLEER. CDR3 DNA sequence: TGCGCCAGCAGCCAAGAGCGTGGAGTGTTGAGGACAGGGAAGAACTACGAGCAGTACTTC. It codes for CASSQERGVLRTGKNYEQYF.

The chain joins TRBV9 to TRBJ2-5, with no clear D. Looked up from germline, CDR1 is SGDLS and CDR2 is YYNGEE. The CDR3 length is 13 residues. The V and J ends lost 3 bases and 0 bases respectively, with 6 bases between them. CDR3 DNA sequence: TGTGCCAGCAGCGACCTGTACCAAGAGACCCAGTACTTC. Its translation is CASSDLYQETQYF.

The chain employs TRBV4-2 and TRBJ1-4; D is possibly TRBD1 (5 bases). The CDR3 runs 16 residues. Trimming pared 4 bases from V and 3 bases from J, leaving 15 bases between. Germline loops: CDR1 LGHNA, CDR2 YNFKEQ. CDR3 in amino acids: CASSLGDKGANEKLFF. The DNA of the CDR3 is TGTGCCAGCAGCCTTGGTGACAAAGGGGCTAATGAAAAACTGTTTTTT.

This chain uses TRBV14 with TRBJ2-1; the D is unclear. CDR1 is SGHDN, CDR2 FVKESK, per germline. V was cut by 1 base and J by 7 bases, with 17 bases left in between. The CDR3 is 16 amino acids. The CDR3 nucleotides are TGTGCCAGCAGCCAAGCTTATTCTGTGTACGGGAATGAGCAGTTCTTC. Translating gives CASSQAYSVYGNEQFF. The variable domain in full, completed from reference TRBV14 and TRBJ2-1, reads EAGVTQFPSHSVIEKGQTVTLRCDPISGHDNLYWYRRVMGKEIKFLLHFVKESKQDESGMPNNRFLAERTGGTYSTLKVQPAELEDSGVYFCASSQAYSVYGNEQFFGPGTRLTVL.

This clone appeared a few times. J is TRBJ2-1 and V is TRBV7-2; 9 nucleotides match TRBD2. The CDR3 covers 16 residues. Trimming took 5 bases from V and 7 from J; bases not matched to a gene: 12. Germline CDR1 SGHTA, CDR2 FQGNSA. CDR3 DNA sequence: TGTGCCAGCAGCACCTATGGCGGGGGGGCATTGAATGAGCAGTTCTTC. It yields the protein CASSTYGGGALNEQFF.

The chain joins TRBV27 to TRBJ2-7; 10 bases fit TRBD1. Germline V gives CDR1 MNHEY, CDR2 SMNVEV (reference sequence). This CDR3 has 13 amino acids. V lost 8 bases, J lost 13 bases, and 14 bases stayed unmatched. CDR3 nucleotide sequence: TGTGCCAGCCGGCCGGCCCCCGGGACAGGGGAATACTTC. This gives the protein CASRPAPGTGEYF.

The rearrangement links TRBV6-5 to TRBJ2-7; the D gene could be TRBD1 or TRBD2 (5 bases each). With 8 bases removed from V and 7 bases from J, the gap between germline ends came to 15 bases. The germline V gene has CDR1 MNHEY and CDR2 SVGAGI. The CDR3 is made up of 12 amino acids. The CDR3 region is CASVGAWGEQYF. The DNA for the CDR3 is TGTGCCAGCGTGGGCGCATGGGGGGAGCAGTACTTC.

V gene TRBV27 combines with J gene TRBJ1-5, with 9 bases aligning to TRBD1. Germline CDR1 and CDR2: MNHEY and SMNVEV (reference sequence). V shed 3 bases, J shed 8 bases, and the junction held 5 bases outside the gene matches. The CDR3 is 14 amino acids. The CDR3 reads CASSFGTGYKPQHF. CDR3 coding DNA: TGTGCCAGCAGTTTCGGGACAGGGTACAAGCCCCAGCATTTT.

The CDR3 nucleotides are TGTGCCAGCAGTGACTCAAGCAGAGACAATGAGCAGTTCTTC. This gives the protein CASSDSSRDNEQFF. The gene calls are TRBV6-4 and TRBJ2-1; D is ambiguous. Germline loops: CDR1 MRHNA, CDR2 SNTAGT. V lost 0 bases and J 5 bases, leaving 8 bases between the germline ends. The length of the CDR3 is 14 residues.

The chain has TRBV7-9 and TRBJ2-7; no clear D gene. Per the germline V gene, CDR1 is SEHNR and CDR2 is FQNEAQ (reference sequence). V was cut by 1 base and J by 8 bases, with 3 bases left in between. CDR3 length: 10 amino acids. The DNA of the CDR3 is TGTGCCAGCAGCTTAGAAAAGCAGTACTTC. It translates to CASSLEKQYF.

This chain connects TRBV6-5 to TRBJ1-4; D is unresolved. The CDR3 is 15 residues long. Germline CDR1 and CDR2: MNHEY and SVGAGI. Trimming removed 0 bases at V and 6 bases at J, with 11 bases between. Written as DNA, the CDR3 is TGTGCCAGCAGTTACTCTCATGCAGGACATGAAAAACTGTTTTTT. The encoded protein is CASSYSHAGHEKLFF.

The chain links TRBV5-4 to TRBJ1-4; D unresolved. Between the trimmed V and J ends, which lost 1 base and 0 bases, there was a span of 16 bases. This CDR3 has 18 amino acids. Germline CDR1 is SGHNT and CDR2 is YYREEE (reference sequence). CDR3: CASSLSAGRTATNEKLFF. The CDR3 coding sequence is TGTGCCAGCAGCTTGTCGGCCGGGAGAACTGCAACTAATGAAAAACTGTTTTTT.

By share, this clone ranks as medium-sized. This specimen includes other DNA sequences encoding the same CDR3. The chain joins TRBV10-2 to TRBJ1-5; D is undetermined. CDR1 and CDR2 (germline): WSHSY, SAAADI. The CDR3 runs to 16 residues. Trimming removed 0 bases from V and 0 bases from J, with 9 bases in between. This CDR3 is CASSESPGNSNQPQHF. The CDR3 DNA follows: TGCGCCAGCAGTGAGTCTCCCGGGAATAGCAATCAGCCCCAGCATTTT.

The V and J genes are TRBV13 and TRBJ2-5; a possible D gene is TRBD1 (6 bases). The CDR3 sequence is 14 residues long. Germline V gene lookup returns CDR1 PRHDT and CDR2 FYEKMQ (reference sequence). The V gene lost 5 bases and the J gene lost 1 base, with 11 bases spanning the gap. The CDR3 DNA sequence: TGTGCCAGCAGCCTGGGACACCCCCAAGAGACCCAGTACTTC. Encoded protein: CASSLGHPQETQYF. The full variable domain, in which reference TRBV13 and TRBJ2-5 provide the parts outside the CDR3, is AAGVIQSPRHLIKEKRETATLKCYPIPRHDTVYWYQQGPGQDPQFLISFYEKMQSDKGSIPDRFSAQQFSDYHSELNMSSLELGDSALYFCASSLGHPQETQYFGPGTRLLVL.